A single sample is the source of the 3 T cell receptor beta chains below, sequenced in a study of regulatory T cells in long-lasting Graves disease. Time point given: newly diagnosed GD, antithyroid drugs for less than 3 months. Extracted RNA from PBMCs served as the source of the TCR library. Through Arm-PCR of CDR3 regions and iRepertoire HTBI primers, TCR beta libraries were built. Each CDR3 protein is one row after TCRdb ran MiXCR on the multiplex PCR reads. Here the sample spans a few hundred thousand distinct CDR3 sequences, 12% being singletons. These data were likewise used in another study, on T cells in Graves' hyperthyroidism and ophthalmopathy.

The sequencing here drew on peripheral blood mononuclear cells (PBMCs), taken at new diagnosis, from a patient treated with antithyroid drugs. All receptors derive from a woman between 18 and 29 years old with Graves disease.

This clonotype was seen many times. The genes are TRBV3-2 and TRBJ1-1; the table's TRBD1 call for D was not verified on the DNA. TRBV3-2 has pseudogene status. The CDR3 totals 18 residues. For the CDR3, the DNA is TGTGCCAGCACCCTGGTGTTTAACGGACAGCCCCTTAACACTGAAGCTTTCTTT. This sequence encodes CASTLVFNGQPLNTEAFF.

V and J are TRBV7-9 and TRBJ1-4; weak D call: TRBD1 (6 bases). V lost 5 bases, J lost 6 bases, and 13 bases lay in between. The germline V gene encodes CDR1 SEHNR and CDR2 FQNEAQ (reference sequence). This CDR3 comprises 14 residues. CDR3 in DNA: TGTGCCAGCAGCCTAGGGGACATGGATGAAAAACTGTTTTTT. Its protein is CASSLGDMDEKLFF.

There are many counts of this clonotype. The chain recombines TRBV7-2 with TRBJ1-2; no clear D. This CDR3 has 14 residues. Germline CDR1 reads SGHTA; CDR2 reads FQGNSA. Trimming stripped 3 bases from V and 8 bases from J, with 16 bases between. The CDR3 region is CASSFNSNGYGYTF. In DNA, the CDR3 is TGTGCCAGCAGCTTTAACAGTAACGGTTACGGCTACACCTTC.